This T cell receptor (beta chain) is drawn from a study of response to subunit inactivated influenza vaccine. Germline V gene lookup returns CDR1 SGHTA and CDR2 FQGNSA. V shed 6 bases, J shed 1 base, and the junction held 2 bases outside the gene matches. The CDR3 is 15 amino acids. TCRdb redid the calling of the RT-PCR reads with MiXCR, one entry per CDR3 protein. Of 500,000 to 550,000 distinct CDR3 sequences in the sample, around a quarter were seen once. This clonotype was recorded at least ten times. This sample also belongs to another study, concerning T cells expressing NK-cell markers. That paper states: 5'RACE template switching built TCR beta cDNA with unique molecular identifiers. Sorted T-cell subsets CD3+CD56+NKG2C+, CD3+CD56+NKG2C- and CD3+CD56-NKG2C+ were TCR beta-sequenced.

The source was CD4+ T cells sorted from PBMCs, collected 11 to 12 days after vaccination. The origin of this receptor is a man aged 50 or older who received an inactivated influenza vaccine. This chain links TRBV7-2 with TRBJ2-3, with 12 bases aligning to TRBD2. The CDR3 nucleotides are TGTGCCAGCAGACTAGCGGGAGGCCGCACAGATACGCAGTATTTT. Its translation is CASRLAGGRTDTQYF.